The 20 T cell receptor beta chains below all came from one sample that was sequenced in a study of T cell responses to AZD1222 COVID-19 vaccine. The method was immunoSEQ multiplex PCR; TCRdb's version includes in-frame clones alone and lacks a portion of them. In the table there are 200,000 to 250,000 clones, roughly 94% of which are singletons. The input for sequencing was peripheral blood, taken 28 days after the second dose of the MenACWY control vaccine. These receptors all stem from an adult who received the MenACWY meningococcal vaccine as a control.

V is TRBV4-1 and J is TRBJ2-7; the D is unclear. The CDR3 contains 15 residues. Germline CDR1 MGHRA, CDR2 YSYEKL. V was clipped by 0 bases and J by 3 bases, with 12 bases between them. DNA of the CDR3: TGCGCCAGCAGCCAAGATGAGGCCAGCCACTACGAGCAGTACTTC. It yields the protein CASSQDEASHYEQYF.

The genes are TRBV2 and TRBJ1-2; the D gene is possibly TRBD1 (5 bases). Germline CDR1 reads SNHLY; CDR2 reads FYNNEI. The CDR3 covers 15 residues. Trimming shortened V by 1 base and J by 8 bases, and 17 bases separated the two germline ends. The CDR3 DNA reads TGTGCCAGCAGTGAAGGCGTTTCCCGGGGCTCCGGCTACACCTTC. This sequence encodes CASSEGVSRGSGYTF.

The rearrangement uses TRBV2 and TRBJ2-3; D possibly corresponds to TRBD1 (5 bases). Per germline, CDR1 SNHLY and CDR2 FYNNEI. The CDR3 spans 14 residues. The ends were cut back, 6 bases at V and 6 bases at J, with 16 bases in the middle. In nucleotides, the CDR3 is TGTGCCAGCAGGACAGCTTCTAACGGGGATACGCAGTATTTT. Protein: CASRTASNGDTQYF.

J is TRBJ2-5 and V is TRBV3-1 (or the pseudogene TRBV3-2), with no clear D. This CDR3 contains 12 residues. Germline V gene sequence: CDR1 LGHDT, CDR2 YNNKEL (reference sequence). Trimming cost V 0 bases and J 6 bases, with 5 bases left between them. CDR3 sequence (DNA): TGTGCCAGCAGCCAAGATCTGAAGACCCAGTACTTC. Amino acids: CASSQDLKTQYF.

In its sample, this clone was seen a few times. V gene TRBV18 combines with J gene TRBJ1-5; maybe TRBD1 (5 bases). This CDR3 contains 14 residues. The ends were cut back, 6 bases at V and 7 bases at J, with 16 bases in the middle. Germline lookup yields CDR1 KGHSH and CDR2 LQKENI. CDR3: CASSRGGPDQPQHF. CDR3 DNA: TGTGCCAGCTCCCGGGGGGGTCCGGACCAGCCCCAGCATTTT.

This sequence joins TRBV28 and TRBJ1-5, with a weak D call TRBD1 (6 bases). Trimming pared 7 bases from V and 1 base from J, leaving 11 bases between. This CDR3 region has 14 residues. Germline values: CDR1 MDHEN, CDR2 SYDVKM. In DNA, the CDR3 is TGTGCCAGCAATAAGGGGGGCAGCAATCAGCCCCAGCATTTT. This sequence encodes CASNKGGSNQPQHF. The full variable domain, completed using reference TRBV28 and TRBJ1-5, is DVKVTQSSRYLVKRTGEKVFLECVQDMDHENMFWYRQDPGLGLRLIYFSYDVKMKEKGDIPEGYSVSREKKERFSLILESASTNQTSMYLCASNKGGSNQPQHFGDGTRLSIL.

The chain employs TRBV28 and TRBJ2-2; 7 nucleotides align to TRBD1. V lost 4 bases to trimming and J lost 8 bases; unmatched junction nucleotides: 22. This CDR3 has 19 amino acids. The germline V gene encodes CDR1 MDHEN and CDR2 SYDVKM. This chain's CDR3 is CASSSTRTVRTGLTGELFF. Here the CDR3 DNA reads TGTGCCAGCAGTTCCACCCGAACTGTCCGGACAGGCTTGACTGGGGAGCTGTTTTTT.

The chain couples TRBV15 to TRBJ2-7; the match to TRBD1 covers 8 bases. There are 16 residues in the CDR3. V lost 0 bases and J lost 6; bases outside the gene matches: 10. The germline CDR1 and CDR2 sequences are LNHNV and YYDKDF (reference sequence). The CDR3 sequence is CATSRDLGQGAVEQYF. CDR3 bases: TGTGCCACCAGCAGAGATCTTGGTCAGGGGGCCGTCGAGCAGTACTTC.

The CDR3 nucleotides read TGTGCCACCAGTGACCCTCCGACGGGGGAAGCTTTCTTT. This codes for CATSDPPTGEAFF. This chain links TRBV24-1 with TRBJ1-1; D gene uncertain. The CDR3 loop spans 13 amino acids. In germline, CDR1 is KGHDR, CDR2 SFDVKD. Trimming took 4 bases from V and 8 from J, leaving 13 bases between them.

The sample holds a few counts of this clone. V gene TRBV28 combines with J gene TRBJ2-5, with a possible D match to TRBD1 (6 bases). Trimming pared 3 bases from V and 5 bases from J, leaving 16 bases between. Germline CDR1 reads MDHEN; CDR2 reads SYDVKM. The CDR3 is 15 amino acids. The CDR3 is CASSFRDTIRETQYF. The CDR3 nucleotides are TGTGCCAGCAGTTTCCGGGACACAATCCGGGAGACCCAGTACTTC.

This chain connects TRBV6-4 to TRBJ2-1, with 8 bases matching TRBD2. The CDR3 length is 16 residues. Germline values: CDR1 MRHNA, CDR2 SNTAGT. J gave up 8 bases and V 0 bases, and 9 bases lay outside the gene matches. The CDR3 here is CASSDSPGGDSDEQFF. The CDR3 bases are TGTGCCAGCAGTGACTCTCCGGGAGGGGACTCGGATGAGCAGTTCTTC.

The chain recombines TRBV2 with TRBJ1-3, with unresolved D. CDR1 and CDR2 from the germline V gene are SNHLY and FYNNEI. The CDR3 runs 14 residues. The V end lost 7 bases, the J end lost 1 base, and 11 bases lay between the germline ends. The CDR3 region has the DNA TGTGCCAGCAACCCTTTGGTATCTGGAAACACCATATATTTT. Translated: CASNPLVSGNTIYF.

The chain employs TRBV6-2 or TRBV6-3 and TRBJ1-2; 7 bases agree with TRBD1. The CDR3 covers 13 residues. Per germline, CDR1 MNHEY and CDR2 SVGEGT. The J segment lost 8 bases and the V segment lost 2 bases, leaving 5 bases of the junction unmatched. The CDR3 sequence is CASSYRTGSGYTF. CDR3 nucleotide sequence: TGTGCCAGCAGTTACCGGACAGGATCGGGCTACACCTTC.

This chain links TRBV9 with TRBJ2-2, with 7 bases that match TRBD2. J lost 2 bases, V lost 3 bases, and 4 bases had no gene match. The length of the CDR3 is 15 residues. CDR1 is SGDLS, CDR2 YYNGEE, per germline. CDR3 sequence reads: CASSERGANTGELFF. The CDR3 DNA follows: TGTGCCAGCAGCGAGCGGGGAGCTAACACCGGGGAGCTGTTTTTT.

The chain combines TRBV27 with TRBJ1-4, with D tentatively TRBD1 (6 bases). The CDR3 consists of 16 residues. The germline CDR1 and CDR2 sequences are MNHEY and SMNVEV (reference sequence). Deletions cut 5 bases from V and 2 bases from J, with 15 bases between. This CDR3 reads CASSGGWGATNEKLFF. CDR3 sequence (DNA): TGTGCCAGCAGTGGGGGATGGGGGGCCACTAATGAAAAACTGTTTTTT.

This chain connects TRBV7-9 to TRBJ2-5, with TRBD1 matching 7 bases. The germline V gene encodes CDR1 SEHNR and CDR2 FQNEAQ (reference sequence). J was trimmed by 2 bases and V by 3 bases; bases with no gene match: 3. The CDR3 loop spans 14 amino acids. Here the CDR3 DNA reads TGTGCCAGCAGCTTCGGGACAGATCAAGAGACCCAGTACTTC. Amino acid sequence: CASSFGTDQETQYF.

This clone came up once. The genes are TRBV7-9 and TRBJ1-3; D is ambiguous. V was shortened by 4 bases and J by 2 bases, with 15 bases between the two germline ends. This CDR3 is 16 amino acids long. Germline loops: CDR1 SEHNR, CDR2 FQNEAQ (reference sequence). The CDR3 loop is CASSSLGRVAGNTIYF. The CDR3 bases are TGTGCCAGCAGCTCCCTAGGCCGGGTGGCTGGAAACACCATATATTTT.

The rearrangement links TRBV9 to TRBJ1-3, with D tentatively TRBD1 (5 bases). Germline V gene data show CDR1 as SGDLS and CDR2 as YYNGEE. This CDR3 has 14 amino acids. V dropped 4 bases and J dropped 5 bases, with 13 bases sitting between them. The CDR3 protein is CASSPSGVRNTIYF. For the CDR3, the DNA is TGTGCCAGCAGCCCCTCGGGGGTACGAAACACCATATATTTT.

The rearrangement uses TRBV3-1 (or the pseudogene TRBV3-2) and TRBJ2-7; D is possibly TRBD1 or TRBD2 (5 bases each). Germline lookup yields CDR1 LGHDT and CDR2 YNNKEL (reference sequence). V was cut by 0 bases and J by 3 bases, with 6 bases left in between. The CDR3 is made up of 13 amino acids. CDR3 amino acids: CASSQEGVYEQYF. The CDR3 DNA sequence: TGTGCCAGCAGCCAAGAGGGGGTCTACGAGCAGTACTTC.

The chain has TRBV19 and TRBJ2-1; D unresolved. Trimming shortened V by 3 bases and J by 2 bases, and 8 bases separated the two germline ends. This CDR3 is built from 14 residues. Germline-derived CDR1 and CDR2 are LNHDA and SQIVND (reference sequence). The DNA for the CDR3 is TGTGCCAGTAGTATGGTAGGGCCCTACAATGAGCAGTTCTTC. Residues: CASSMVGPYNEQFF.